What follows are 17 T cell receptor beta chains derived from one specimen sequenced in a study of PD-1 blockade in mismatch repair-deficient tumors. This table comes from immunoSEQ multiplex PCR, and its TCRdb copy is limited to in-frame clones, with some not included. The data show 40,000 or so clones, with about four fifths seen just once and roughly 22% held by the top ten. The source was peripheral blood, collected 4 weeks after starting pembrolizumab. The receptors shown here come from an adult with mismatch repair-deficient cancer.

V and J are TRBV5-1 and TRBJ2-1; 12 nucleotides align to TRBD2. The CDR3 length is 14 residues. Germline trimming cut 5 bases from V and 10 bases from J; bases unmatched to any gene: 7. From germline, CDR1 is SGHRS and CDR2 YFSETQ. CDR3 protein: CASSNTGTSGEQFF. CDR3 sequence (DNA): TGCGCCAGCAGTAATACCGGGACTAGCGGGGAGCAGTTCTTC.

This rearrangement joins TRBV4-3 to TRBJ2-2; the D gene is possibly TRBD1 (6 bases). The V end lost 4 bases, the J end lost 6 bases, and 9 bases lay between the germline ends. Per the germline V gene, CDR1 is LGHNA and CDR2 is YSLEER. This CDR3 is built from 13 residues. The CDR3 loop is CASSPYRAGELFF. DNA for the CDR3: TGCGCCAGCAGCCCGTACAGGGCCGGGGAGCTGTTTTTT.

This clone was counted between two and nine times. The chain joins TRBV5-1 to TRBJ1-5; tentatively, D is TRBD1 (5 bases). Germline V CDR1 and CDR2: SGHRS, YFSETQ. V lost 5 bases, J lost 3 bases, and 9 bases lay in between. The CDR3 length is 13 residues. The CDR3 loop is CASRGDSNQPQHF. DNA of the CDR3: TGCGCCAGCAGAGGGGACTCCAATCAGCCCCAGCATTTT.

The rearrangement links TRBV11-1 to TRBJ2-1, with D tentatively TRBD2 (6 bases). This CDR3 is built from 14 residues. V lost 8 bases to trimming and J lost 8 bases, with 19 bases between them. CDR1 and CDR2 (germline): SGHAT, FQDESV (reference sequence). The CDR3 coding sequence is TGTGCCAGCCAGGCTCGCGGGACCGAGTATGAGCAGTTCTTC. It codes for CASQARGTEYEQFF.

The genes are TRBV6-1 and TRBJ1-1; a possible D gene is TRBD1 (5 bases). Per germline, CDR1 MNHNS and CDR2 SASEGT. This CDR3 has 11 amino acids. Trimming cost V 10 bases and J 7 bases, with 13 bases left between them. The CDR3 bases are TGTGCCACCTCCGGGGGGGATGAAGCTTTCTTT. This gives the protein CATSGGDEAFF.

This chain links TRBV10-1 with TRBJ2-1; D remains ambiguous. Germline CDR1 WNHNN, CDR2 SYGVQD (reference sequence). The CDR3 consists of 12 residues. V was shortened by 2 bases and J by 16 bases, with 15 bases between the two germline ends. The CDR3: CASSEGPTPQFF. CDR3 sequence (DNA): TGCGCCAGCAGTGAGGGACCAACGCCTCAATTCTTC.

This chain connects TRBV27 to TRBJ2-1, with 11 bases aligning to TRBD2. This CDR3 has 16 amino acids. Germline trimming cut 5 bases from V and 4 bases from J; bases unmatched to any gene: 7. CDR1 is MNHEY, CDR2 SMNVEV, per germline (reference sequence). In DNA form, the CDR3 reads TGTGCCAGCAGTCGCCTACTAGCGGGAGTTTACAATGAGCAGTTCTTC. It encodes CASSRLLAGVYNEQFF.

The rearrangement links TRBV18 to TRBJ2-3; D is possibly TRBD1 (6 bases). Trimming took 6 bases from V and 3 from J, leaving 19 bases between them. Per germline, CDR1 KGHSH and CDR2 LQKENI. This CDR3 has 16 residues. CDR3 sequence reads: CASSIRDIESTDTQYF. CDR3 nucleotide sequence: TGTGCCAGCTCGATCCGGGACATCGAATCGACAGATACGCAGTATTTT.

The chain couples TRBV30 to TRBJ2-2, with D possibly matching TRBD2 (5 bases). Germline CDR1 and CDR2: GTSNPN and SVGIG (reference sequence). This CDR3 has 15 residues. V lost 0 bases, J lost 0 bases, and 8 bases lay in between. The CDR3 sequence: CAWSVERTNTGELFF. The CDR3 DNA is TGTGCCTGGAGTGTAGAGCGGACGAACACCGGGGAGCTGTTTTTT.

The chain has TRBV4-3 and TRBJ2-3; D may be TRBD1 (6 bases). V lost 0 bases, J lost 0 bases, and 10 bases lay in between. CDR1 and CDR2 from the germline V gene are LGHNA and YSLEER. CDR3 length: 16 amino acids. The CDR3 loop is CASSQEAQGSTDTQYF. The CDR3 DNA follows: TGCGCCAGCAGCCAAGAGGCGCAGGGGAGCACAGATACGCAGTATTTT.

The chain couples TRBV4-3 to TRBJ2-7; D gene uncertain. The germline V gene encodes CDR1 LGHNA and CDR2 YSLEER. This CDR3 contains 13 residues. Deletions cut 5 bases from V and 4 bases from J, with 12 bases between. The CDR3 spells CASSTTLQYEQYF. CDR3 nucleotide sequence: TGCGCCAGCAGCACCACACTGCAGTACGAGCAGTACTTC.

This chain uses TRBV14 with TRBJ2-3; TRBD2 aligns across 9 bases. Trimming cost V 4 bases and J 3 bases; bases outside gene matches: 5. CDR3 length equals 15 residues. Germline V lookup: CDR1 SGHDN, CDR2 FVKESK. CDR3 sequence: CASSPLAGSTDTQYF. CDR3 nucleotides: TGTGCCAGCAGCCCGCTAGCGGGATCGACAGATACGCAGTATTTT.

CDR3 in DNA: TGTGCCAGCAGCCGGGTTGGAATGAACACTGAAGCTTTCTTT. It yields the protein CASSRVGMNTEAFF. This sequence joins TRBV9 and TRBJ1-1; D uncertain. This CDR3 has 14 residues. Germline V gene data show CDR1 as SGDLS and CDR2 as YYNGEE. Trimming removed 4 bases from V and 0 bases from J, with 10 bases in between.

The rearrangement links TRBV9 to TRBJ2-1; the match to TRBD2 covers 9 bases. The CDR3 spans 16 residues. J gave up 2 bases and V 3 bases, and 6 bases lay outside the gene matches. The germline gives CDR1 SGDLS, CDR2 YYNGEE. CDR3 loop: CASSAYSGSPYNEQFF. The CDR3 coding sequence is TGTGCCAGCAGCGCGTATAGCGGGAGCCCCTACAATGAGCAGTTCTTC.

This chain uses TRBV14 with TRBJ2-7; the D gene could be TRBD1 or TRBD2 (5 bases each). The V gene's germline CDR1 is SGHDN and CDR2 FVKESK. Trimming left V 5 bases short and J 2 bases short, with 10 bases between. The CDR3 extends over 13 amino acids. CDR3 DNA sequence: TGTGCCAGCAGCGGGGACCTCACCTACGAGCAGTACTTC. It codes for CASSGDLTYEQYF.

CDR3 nucleotides: TGTGCCAGTAGTGGACTAGCGGGAAAAAGCTCCTACAATGAGCAGTTCTTC. Protein product: CASSGLAGKSSYNEQFF. The chain couples TRBV19 to TRBJ2-1; 12 bases fit TRBD2. J gave up 0 bases and V 5 bases, and 5 bases lay outside the gene matches. Germline V gives CDR1 LNHDA, CDR2 SQIVND (reference sequence). There are 17 residues in the CDR3.

This rearrangement joins TRBV7-8 to TRBJ2-1; D might be TRBD1 (5 bases). This CDR3 comprises 15 residues. Germline CDR1 reads SGHVS; CDR2 reads FQNEAQ. V lost 8 bases to trimming and J lost 2 bases, with 16 bases between them. The CDR3 bases are TGTGCCAGCTGGGGCTATAGCCCTACCTACAATGAGCAGTTCTTC. Translated: CASWGYSPTYNEQFF.